This TCR beta chain emerged from a study of blood T cell repertoires in COVID-19. The wider study: T cells, B-cell-depleted T cells, or PBMCs supplied cDNA or gDNA.

Authors' processing steps: For nucleated cells, counts were estimated from reference gene primer amplification. TCRdb keeps only in-frame clones here, not all; method: immunoSEQ multiplex PCR. Clone size and the V and J calls come from that table; the DNA yielded D and trimming. The table has about 67,000 clones, roughly 87% seen once. Source material: peripheral blood. The clonotype was recovered from an elderly woman with acute or convalescent COVID-19.

This chain's CDR3 is CASSPAGRRQFF. The DNA of the CDR3 is TGTGCCAGCAGCCCGGCTGGGAGAAGACAGTTCTTC. The rearrangement uses TRBV7-2 and TRBJ2-1, with a possible D match to TRBD2 (5 bases). Germline V gene data show CDR1 as SGHTA and CDR2 as FQGNSA. Trimming removed 5 bases at V and 13 bases at J, with 15 bases between. There are 12 residues in the CDR3.